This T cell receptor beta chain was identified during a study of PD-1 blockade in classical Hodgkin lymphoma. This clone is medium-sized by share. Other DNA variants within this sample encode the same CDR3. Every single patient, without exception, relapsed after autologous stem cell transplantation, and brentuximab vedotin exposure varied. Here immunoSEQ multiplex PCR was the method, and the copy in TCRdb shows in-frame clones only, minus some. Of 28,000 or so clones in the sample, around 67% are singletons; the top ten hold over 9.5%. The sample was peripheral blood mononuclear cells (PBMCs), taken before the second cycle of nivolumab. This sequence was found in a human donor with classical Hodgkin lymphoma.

Here the CDR3 reads CASSLDRVNTEAFF. CDR3 coding DNA: TGTGCCAGTAGTTTGGACAGGGTGAACACTGAAGCTTTCTTT. The gene calls are TRBV19 and TRBJ1-1; 8 positions match TRBD1. Germline V gene lookup returns CDR1 LNHDA and CDR2 SQIVND (reference sequence). This CDR3 spans 14 amino acids. The V and J ends lost 5 bases and 0 bases, in that order; junction bases with no gene match: 2.